The following is a TCR beta chain sequence with its context. Its antigen is currently not known. One base away there is no much larger clone; base qualities are not given. This specimen belongs to a study of shared clonotypes between healthy human individuals (dated by TCRdb to about 2020). As for the study more broadly: A few men and two women, aged 18 to 49 years, made up the cohort. To estimate repertoire size and how much clonotypes are shared between individuals, the study performed deep sequencing of blood TCR repertoires from about 5 healthy adults. For each donor, CD4 naive and CD4 memory were each given three plates, CD8 naive was given two plates, and CD8 memory was given one plate. Leukapheresis yielded between about 0.8 and 9.5 billion PBMCs per donor. Different laboratories and diverse techniques were used to prepare libraries and sequence TCR repertoires, to increase sequencing depth and limit assay-specific biases.

Using the deep immunoSEQ assay, TCR CDR3 regions were amplified from genomic DNA by multiplex PCR. Extracted genomic DNA from each cell subset was distributed evenly across all wells of several immunoSEQ 96-well plates, and each plate was treated as a replicate. For sorted subsets, each replicate PCR was loaded with 200 to 250 ng genomic DNA, equivalent to some 31,000 T cell genomes. The purified libraries were quantified using a Qubit 3.0 fluorometer, sized with a Bioanalyzer 2100, and then quantified again using the KAPA Library Quantification kit. A separate single-read 150-cycle Illumina NextSeq 550 flow cell was used to sequence each immunoSEQ 96-well plate. In the source study's methods: The immunoSEQ output contained only junctional sequences without quality scores, so filtering could not match that applied to full-length reads. To assign V/J genes and CDR3, sequences were annotated using PyIR, a Python wrapper for IgBLAST v1.9, with IMGT germline references. Reads were removed for weak V/J assignments (E-value above 1e-6), missing CDR3, stop codons, out-of-frame junctions, or ambiguous translated residues. V3J clonotypes were defined as sequences sharing the same inferred V gene, J gene, and CDR3 amino acid sequence. To compute the percentage overlap between repertoires, the number of shared unique clonotypes was divided by the size of the smaller repertoire. RTK rarefaction, the Chao1 estimator, and Recon v2.1 estimates of unobserved clonotypes were used to assess repertoire richness. Generation probabilities were computed with OLGA for all TCRbeta clonotypes obtained by the gDNA method from a few donors. TCRdb limited this immuneACCESS table to in-frame rearrangements with V and J called. A share of clones is missing; checked studies link under half to unresolved V genes, and the rest is unexplained. V and J calls and clone size are copied from that table; D and trimming were computed from the DNA. The sample includes roughly 570,000 clones, with roughly 98% observed a single time. The ten largest clonotypes hold more than 0.3% of the sample.

For the CD8 naive samples, CD45RO-negative cells were positively selected for CCR7, yielding a CD45RA+CCR7+ population from which TemRA cells were excluded. The donors were healthy, HIV-negative adults who had no recently reported acute infections or vaccinations. Only Caucasian adults living in Nashville, Tennessee, USA were represented among the donors. Blood was obtained by leukapheresis, after which PBMCs were separated by Ficoll-Histopaque density gradient centrifugation and cryopreserved in liquid nitrogen vapor phase. Purity and quantity of every magnetically sorted T cell population were checked by analytical flow cytometry. Genomic DNA was isolated from each sorted fraction and quantified by UV absorbance on a Nanodrop 2000c. Study-wide findings and limitations: Pairwise subsampling led to the expectation that sequencing depth would affect the degree of clonotype sharing among donors. Naive subsets generally had larger estimated clonotype richness than memory subsets. About 5% of naive CD4, around 3.5% of naive CD8, 2.3% of memory CD4, and around 0.4% of memory CD8 clonotypes were shared across several donors. Clonotypes shared by all four sorted-subset donors showed higher generation probabilities than non-shared clonotypes. Sampling was restricted to blood, and TCR repertoires in tissues likely differ from the TCR repertoires found in blood. Incomplete sequencing was indicated by rarefaction of sorted-subset datasets, despite the large sequencing depth. The small number of donors limited the genetic and exposure-history diversity represented.

The TCR was taken from a man in his thirties or forties in good health. Input material: naive CD8+ T cells sorted from blood. The cell subset or site label of this sample denotes: CD45RA+CCR7+.

The DNA reads TGTGCCAGCAGCTTAGGGGGGCACGAGCAGTACTTC. Its protein product is CASSLGGHEQYF. The V and J genes are TRBV11-2 and TRBJ2-7; the D gene is perhaps TRBD1, from 6 matching bases. According to the germline V gene, CDR1 reads SGHAT and CDR2 reads FQNNGV. V loses 1 base of germline sequence and J loses 5 bases, and the interval between the two ends is 6 bases. From the cysteine up to the phenylalanine, the CDR3 has a length of 12 residues. Just CDR3 DNA is preserved here, 36 bases in frame from base 1. Full variable domain (CDR3 extended with the reference TRBV11-2 and TRBJ2-7 proteins): EAGVAQSPRYKIIEKRQSVAFWCNPISGHATLYWYQQILGQGPKLLIQFQNNGVVDDSQLPKDRFSAERLKGVDSTLKIQPAKLEDSAVYLCASSLGGHEQYFGPGTRLTVT.